Each of the 7 T cell receptor beta chains below was sequenced from the same sample in a study of T cell responses to AZD1222 COVID-19 vaccine. Sequencing used immunoSEQ multiplex PCR; TCRdb keeps in-frame clones, though not all of them. The sample has more than 95,000 clones; around 89% are singletons. The material sequenced was peripheral blood, taken on day 0 of AZD1222 vaccination. Receptor source: an adult in good health.

The genes are TRBV10-1 and TRBJ1-1; 7 bases line up with TRBD1. Germline CDR1 WNHNN, CDR2 SYGVQD (reference sequence). The V segment lost 10 bases and the J segment 8 bases; nucleotides outside the gene matches: 4. CDR3 length equals 10 residues. The CDR3 bases are TGCGCCAAACAGGACAGGGAAGCTTTCTTT. This encodes CAKQDREAFF.

This clone appeared once. The rearrangement joins TRBV28 to TRBJ2-7; the D gene is possibly TRBD2 (6 bases). With 4 bases removed from V and 1 base from J, the gap between germline ends came to 11 bases. The CDR3 sequence is 14 residues long. Germline CDR1 and CDR2: MDHEN and SYDVKM. This CDR3 reads CASSYPGGSYEQYF. The CDR3 DNA reads TGTGCCAGCAGTTACCCCGGGGGTTCCTACGAGCAGTACTTC.

The J gene is TRBJ2-3, the V gene TRBV11-2; no firm D call. V gave up 3 bases and J gave up 0 bases, with 7 bases separating them. Germline values: CDR1 SGHAT, CDR2 FQNNGV. The CDR3 loop spans 14 amino acids. The CDR3 DNA is TGTGCCAGCAGCTTCCTTGATAGCACAGATACGCAGTATTTT. Translation: CASSFLDSTDTQYF.

This clone was seen once. The chain employs TRBV10-3 and TRBJ2-5, with TRBD2 matching 10 bases. There are 15 residues in the CDR3. J was trimmed by 2 bases and V by 4 bases; bases with no gene match: 4. Germline CDR1 is ENHRY and CDR2 is SYGVKD. The CDR3 region is CAISVAGGGQETQYF. As DNA, the CDR3 is TGTGCCATCAGTGTAGCGGGGGGAGGACAAGAGACCCAGTACTTC.

The CDR3 here is CASSQDGNSAYEQYF. As DNA, the CDR3 is TGTGCCAGCAGCCAAGATGGTAATAGCGCCTACGAGCAGTACTTC. The chain links TRBV4-2 to TRBJ2-7, with D possibly TRBD2 on 5 matching bases. The CDR3 sequence is 15 residues long. Germline V gene sequence: CDR1 LGHNA, CDR2 YNFKEQ. V was clipped by 0 bases and J by 2 bases, with 11 bases between them.

A few counts support this clone. This rearrangement joins TRBV11-2 to TRBJ2-3; unclear D gene. The germline V and J ends were trimmed by 3 bases and 0 bases, with 16 bases remaining between them. Germline values: CDR1 SGHAT, CDR2 FQNNGV. CDR3 length: 17 residues. CDR3 amino acids: CASSFWATQISTDTQYF. The CDR3, as DNA: TGTGCCAGCAGCTTTTGGGCGACGCAAATTAGCACAGATACGCAGTATTTT. The variable domain in full, completed from reference TRBV11-2 and TRBJ2-3, reads EAGVAQSPRYKIIEKRQSVAFWCNPISGHATLYWYQQILGQGPKLLIQFQNNGVVDDSQLPKDRFSAERLKGVDSTLKIQPAKLEDSAVYLCASSFWATQISTDTQYFGPGTRLTVL.

The rearrangement joins TRBV5-6 to TRBJ1-2, with a weak D call TRBD1 (6 bases). Trimming left V 2 bases short and J 0 bases short, with 20 bases between. This CDR3 is built from 18 residues. Germline V gene data show CDR1 as SGHDT and CDR2 as YYEEEE. The CDR3 region is CASSFLSPDRKANYGYTF. The CDR3 nucleotides are TGTGCCAGCAGCTTCCTGTCCCCCGACAGGAAAGCTAACTATGGCTACACCTTC.